What follows describes a single TCR beta chain. This sample stems from a study of cytomegalovirus exposure and HLA in healthy donors. Germline V gene lookup returns CDR1 SGHTA and CDR2 FQGNSA. The CDR3 spans 15 residues. V was trimmed by 0 bases and J by 1 base, leaving 9 bases between them. With 60 Vbeta and 13 Jbeta primers, the PCR was carried out. The method was immunoSEQ multiplex PCR; TCRdb's version includes in-frame clones alone and lacks a portion of them. The table has about 200,000 clones, around four fifths seen once. Sequenced material: PBMCs. The chain employs TRBV7-2 and TRBJ1-1; D ambiguous. The receptor's source is a man aged 50-59 years in good health and CMV-seronegative. CDR3 DNA: TGTGCCAGCAGCTTAGCGCAGGTCTCGAACACTGAAGCTTTCTTT. This gives the protein CASSLAQVSNTEAFF. Based on the CDR3 plus reference TRBV7-2 and TRBJ1-1, the full variable domain is GAGVSQSPSNKVTEKGKDVELRCDPISGHTALYWYRQSLGQGLEFLIYFQGNSAPDKSGLPSDRFSAERTGGSVSTLTIQRTQQEDSAVYLCASSLAQVSNTEAFFGQGTRLTVV.